This T cell receptor (delta chain) comes out of a study of TRDV2 sequences in healthy donors (dated by TCRdb to 2020 to 2021). Describing the broader study: Approximately 18 single-cell-derived gamma9delta2 T cell clones spanning the full range of antitumor activity were TCR-sequenced and traced within the bulk repertoire.

Library prep was done by PCR. These reads were obtained on an Illumina MiSeq. The paper's data handling went like this. Clonotypes represented by only a single read were excluded when reporting TRDV repertoire clonotype frequencies. Identical DNA sequences were merged into single rows after TCRdb reprocessed the public reads with CATT. These V and J calls derive from TCRdb rather than the authors' analysis. The sample data list a few thousand delta-chain clones, and roughly 65% of these were observed just once. 12% to 15% of the sample lies in the top ten. Details on this clone: The antigen it binds to is not known. Base-call qualities are not available, and no considerably larger clone is one nucleotide away.

Complete TCR delta chain (Vdelta2) repertoires were sequenced in bulk to track the frequency of functionally characterized gamma9delta2 T cell clones. Peripheral blood of anonymous healthy donors was obtained by purchase from the Dutch blood bank. All of the gamma9delta2 T cells analyzed in the study came from the peripheral blood of healthy donors. Results the study describes overall, beyond this receptor: Although the observed TCRdelta repertoires were highly focused, the frequency of a clonotype did not correlate with the antitumor functional potential of the respective clone. Several highly reactive clones had TCRdelta clonotypes that appeared rare, since those clonotypes could not be detected in the bulk sequencing data from the donors of those clones.

The germline V and J ends show losses of 1 base and 1 base respectively, and no gene match explains 30 bases of the junction. From cysteine to phenylalanine, the CDR3 is 24 amino acids long. The only DNA kept is the CDR3, 72 bases in frame from the first base. CDR1 and CDR2, per the germline V gene, are GEAIGNYY and EKD. Sequencing was done on a sample of Vd2+ gamma-delta T cells from blood. In the paper's terms, the cell subset or site label means: TCR Vdelta2-expressing (gamma9delta2) T cells. This receptor was identified in a human donor in good health. Here the chain combines TRDV2 and TRDJ1; 9 bases in between match TRDD3. The nucleotide sequence is TGTGCCTGTGACACTTTACCTGACTCTTCCTCCGACTCCGTTGGGGGATATTCCACCGATAAACTCATCTTT. The resulting protein is CACDTLPDSSSDSVGGYSTDKLIF.